These T cell receptor beta chains were read from a single sample in a study of cytomegalovirus exposure and HLA in healthy donors. Generated by immunoSEQ multiplex PCR, the TCRdb table keeps only in-frame clones and is missing some. The table lists 95,000 to 150,000 clones, around 94% of them singletons. Sequenced sample: PBMCs. All receptors come from a woman in her late teens or twenties in good health and CMV-seronegative. Each CDR3 is given with its conserved first and last residue. D genes are given only for firm matches. The size entry is marked missing in some rows and otherwise reads once, few, many or a size class.

NA	TRBV11-2	TRBJ1-4	NA	CASSLAQANEKLFF	TGTGCCAGCAGCTTAGCACAGGCTAATGAAAAACTGTTTTTT
NA	TRBV28	TRBJ2-4	NA	CASSPGGSVAKNIQYF	TGTGCCAGCAGCCCGGGGGGCTCGGTAGCCAAAAACATTCAGTACTTC
NA	TRBV4-1	TRBJ1-2	NA	CASSQGPGVIGYTF	TGCGCCAGCAGCCAAGGCCCAGGGGTTATCGGCTACACCTTC
NA	TRBV5-1	TRBJ1-1	NA	CASSLVQRTEAFF	TGCGCCAGCAGCTTGGTGCAGCGCACTGAAGCTTTCTTT
NA	TRBV5-1	TRBJ2-5	NA	CASSLGPGAEETQYF	TGCGCCAGCAGCTTGGGCCCAGGCGCTGAAGAGACCCAGTACTTC
NA	TRBV6-5	TRBJ2-3	NA	CASKEEGTDTQYF	TGTGCCAGCAAGGAGGAGGGCACAGATACGCAGTATTTT
TRBD2	TRBV27	TRBJ2-5	once	CASSLYPAGGQETQYF	TGTGCCAGCAGTTTATACCCAGCGGGGGGCCAAGAGACCCAGTACTTC
NA	TRBV30	TRBJ2-4	NA	CAWTPAMYF	TGTGCCTGGACCCCAGCGATGTACTTC
TRBD2	TRBV28	TRBJ2-1	NA	CASSPREGTYNEQFF	TGTGCCAGCAGTCCGCGGGAGGGTACCTACAATGAGCAGTTCTTC
NA	TRBV7-2	TRBJ2-7	NA	CASSSTGLAFTYEQYF	TGTGCCAGCAGCTCTACAGGTCTAGCGTTCACCTACGAGCAGTACTTC
TRBD2	TRBV9	TRBJ2-3	NA	CASSKRGGGTDTQYF	TGTGCCAGCAGCAAGCGGGGGGGCGGGACAGATACGCAGTATTTT
TRBD2	TRBV7-3	TRBJ2-1	NA	CASGLAGNNEQFF	TGTGCCAGCGGACTAGCGGGAAACAATGAGCAGTTCTTC
NA	TRBV30	TRBJ1-5	NA	CAWSTDSNQPQHF	TGTGCCTGGAGTACAGATAGCAATCAGCCCCAGCATTTT
TRBD2	TRBV4-1	TRBJ2-1	NA	CASSPAWGLGLAHNEQFF	TGCGCCAGCAGCCCCGCTTGGGGCCTGGGACTAGCTCACAATGAGCAGTTCTTC
TRBD2	TRBV5-6	TRBJ2-3	NA	CASSPFSGGGSDTQYF	TGTGCCAGCAGCCCCTTCAGCGGGGGTGGGTCAGATACGCAGTATTTT
TRBD2	TRBV27	TRBJ2-1	once	CASSPSWGGGANEQFF	TGTGCCAGCAGTCCATCCTGGGGCGGGGGGGCCAATGAGCAGTTCTTC
TRBD1	TRBV10-3	TRBJ1-6	NA	CAISESKVVRGHSPLHF	TGTGCCATCAGTGAGTCGAAGGTGGTCAGGGGGCATTCACCCCTCCACTTT
TRBD2	TRBV28	TRBJ2-1	NA	CASSSGLAGTNEQFF	TGTGCCAGCAGTTCGGGACTAGCGGGTACCAATGAGCAGTTCTTC
TRBD2	TRBV6-6	TRBJ2-5	NA	CASSWTSGGEETQYF	TGTGCCAGCAGTTGGACTAGCGGGGGGGAAGAGACCCAGTACTTC
TRBD1	TRBV5-1	TRBJ2-7	NA	CASSPRDRATYEQYF	TGCGCCAGCAGCCCCCGGGACAGGGCAACCTACGAGCAGTACTTC
TRBD1	TRBV9	TRBJ1-2	NA	CASSAGLDGQAFTGYTF	TGTGCCAGCAGCGCCGGATTGGACGGACAGGCGTTCACCGGCTACACCTTC
NA	TRBV1	TRBJ2-3	NA	CTSPWGGGTDTQYF	NA
NA	TRBV4-1	TRBJ1-1	NA	CASSQHANQNTEAFF	TGCGCCAGCAGCCAACACGCTAATCAGAACACTGAAGCTTTCTTT